This T cell receptor beta chain was obtained from a study of T cells in Graves' hyperthyroidism and ophthalmopathy (dated by TCRdb to between 2018 and 2021). At the level of the whole study: Peripheral blood samples were taken at initial diagnosis, before any treatment was given. A discovery cohort of about a hundred patients, roughly 43 with Graves' ophthalmopathy and 57 with stable Graves' hyperthyroidism, was used to find distinguishing TCR V-J signatures. Prospective prediction of ophthalmopathy was tested in an independent validation cohort consisting of under 20 hyperthyroidism patients and about 17 patients who later progressed to ophthalmopathy. The 100 or so discovery patients were randomly split 7:3 into training and test sets. The study also compared thyroid tissue and blood T-cell repertoires from about six Graves' hyperthyroidism patients. After sampling, hyperthyroidism patients received methimazole starting at 30 mg daily, and ophthalmopathy patients received high-dose intravenous methylprednisolone. The paper reports TCR Vbeta CDR3 sequencing of 135 peripheral blood samples: 43 ophthalmopathy, roughly 80 hyperthyroidism and approximately 17 progressor patients.

The TCR beta CDR3 regions were amplified from the RNA transcripts. The first round of RT-PCR for the TCR CDR3 was performed with the HTBI primer set and the Qiagen OneStep RT-PCR kit. Libraries were constructed in a second round of multiplex PCR, after which size selection and purification were performed. Paired-end sequencing of the libraries was performed with 100 bp reads on an Illumina HiSeq2000. The authors' analysis ran thus. SOAPnuke was used to process the raw data, with reads discarded if the reads contained adapters or uncalled bases, had a mean Phred below 15, or lacked an exact constant-primer or identifier match. High-quality paired reads were merged with COPE v1.2.5, and unique nucleotide sequences were defined as clonotypes. Clonotypes were aligned to IMGT TRBV, TRBD and TRBJ reference segments using MiTCR v1.1. The analysis included only V-J combinations with a frequency above 0.0001, which together covered roughly 99% of the repertoires. The TCS score was defined as the ratio of F50 (clonal expansion) to E x V (chaos), calculated using BLOSUM62-based TCRdist between CDR3 peptides within each V-J. Welch's t-statistics and random forest reduced several hundred V-J features to some 14, which were used in a naive Bayes classifier (R e1071). Thyroid-blood repertoire similarity was quantified with the Morisita-Horn index. Through fastp at Q25 and MiXCR, TCRdb rebuilt clones from the public reads, retaining in-frame beta chains. One record per CDR3 amino acid sequence lists the most common genes and DNA. The V and J calls were determined by TCRdb, not by the authors. The sample table contains roughly 800,000 distinct CDR3 sequences; only one count was recorded for more than 30% of them. The ten biggest clones cover roughly 8.3% of the sample.

The investigation overall reported the following: In validation, the model predicted progression to ophthalmopathy a median of approximately 6.3 months before onset, with approximately 70% sensitivity and around 76% specificity. A model built on a 13 V-J signature distinguished ophthalmopathy from stable hyperthyroidism, reaching roughly 88% sensitivity and around 81% specificity in cross-validation and 80%/75% in testing. Most expanded thyroid clonotypes (frequency above 0.001) were also detected in blood, a finding suggesting that blood repertoires may reflect thyroid immune responses. Sample size was not statistically predetermined, and blinding of investigators to group allocation was not performed.

On this clonotype itself: Its recognized antigen is unknown. Just one base apart from a much larger clone, this may be a read error.

From cysteine to phenylalanine, the CDR3 is 15 amino acids long. The read is trimmed to its CDR3 DNA, 45 bases read in frame from base 1. Per the germline V gene, SQVTM is the CDR1 and ANQGSEA is the CDR2. Stable Graves' hyperthyroidism was defined as the absence of progression to ophthalmopathy over 18 months of follow-up. The hyperthyroidism patients were between 18 and 65 years old and newly diagnosed, with a disease duration of less than 2 months. Any patient with an uncontrolled infection, another autoimmune disease, pregnancy or lactation was excluded. Diagnoses were based on clinical symptoms, serum thyroxine and TRAb, thyroid ultrasound and orbital computed tomography. PBMCs were isolated from 8 to 10 ml of fresh peripheral blood by Ficoll-Paque density gradient centrifugation. Total RNA was extracted using Trizol reagent, and RNA quality was assessed on an Agilent 2100 Bioanalyzer.

The sequence came from a man aged 18 to 30 with Graves' hyperthyroidism. The chain couples TRBV29-1 to TRBJ2-5; TRBD2 lines up with 8 middle nucleotides. The source material was blood. CDR3 protein: CSVEDGGPRGGTKYF. The nucleotides are TGCAGCGTTGAAGACGGCGGACCACGGGGGGGGACCAAGTACTTC.